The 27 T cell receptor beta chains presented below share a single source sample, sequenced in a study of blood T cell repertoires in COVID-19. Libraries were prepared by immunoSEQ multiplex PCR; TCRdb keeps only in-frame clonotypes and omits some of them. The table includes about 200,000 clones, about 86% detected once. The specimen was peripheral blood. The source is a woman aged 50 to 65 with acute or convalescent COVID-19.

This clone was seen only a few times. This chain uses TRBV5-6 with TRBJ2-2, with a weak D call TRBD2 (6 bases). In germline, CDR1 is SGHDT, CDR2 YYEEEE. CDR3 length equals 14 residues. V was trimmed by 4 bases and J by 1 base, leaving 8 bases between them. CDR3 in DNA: TGTGCCAGCAGCCGGAGGGGGAACACCGGGGAGCTGTTTTTT. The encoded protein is CASSRRGNTGELFF.

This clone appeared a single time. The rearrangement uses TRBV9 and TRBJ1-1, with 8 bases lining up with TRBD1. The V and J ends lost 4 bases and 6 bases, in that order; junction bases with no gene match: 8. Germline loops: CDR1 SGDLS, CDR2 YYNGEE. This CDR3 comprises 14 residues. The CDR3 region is CASSRGGQGAEAFF. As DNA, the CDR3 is TGTGCCAGCAGCAGGGGAGGACAGGGCGCTGAAGCTTTCTTT.

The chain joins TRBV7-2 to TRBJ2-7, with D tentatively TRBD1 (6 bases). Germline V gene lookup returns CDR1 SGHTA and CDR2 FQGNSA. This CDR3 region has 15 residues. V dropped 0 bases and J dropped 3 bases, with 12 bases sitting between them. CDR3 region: CASSLAGQGNYEQYF. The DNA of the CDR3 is TGTGCCAGCAGCTTAGCGGGGCAGGGGAACTACGAGCAGTACTTC.

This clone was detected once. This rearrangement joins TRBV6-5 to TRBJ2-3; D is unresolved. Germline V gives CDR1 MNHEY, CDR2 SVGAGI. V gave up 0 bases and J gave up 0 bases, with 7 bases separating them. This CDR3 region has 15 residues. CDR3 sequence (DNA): TGTGCCAGCAGTTACTCGTCGACTAGCACAGATACGCAGTATTTT. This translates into CASSYSSTSTDTQYF.

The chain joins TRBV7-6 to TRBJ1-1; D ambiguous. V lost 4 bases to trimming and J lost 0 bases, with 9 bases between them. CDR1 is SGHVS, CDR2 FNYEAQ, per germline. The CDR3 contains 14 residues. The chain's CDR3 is CASSYGSMNTEAFF. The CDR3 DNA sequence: TGTGCCAGCAGCTACGGGTCCATGAACACTGAAGCTTTCTTT.

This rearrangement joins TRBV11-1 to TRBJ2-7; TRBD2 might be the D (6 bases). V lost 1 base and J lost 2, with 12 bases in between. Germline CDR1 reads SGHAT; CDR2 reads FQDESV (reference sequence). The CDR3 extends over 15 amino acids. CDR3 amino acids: CASSLGQGGAYEQYF. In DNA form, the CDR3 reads TGTGCCAGCAGCTTAGGGCAGGGAGGAGCCTACGAGCAGTACTTC.

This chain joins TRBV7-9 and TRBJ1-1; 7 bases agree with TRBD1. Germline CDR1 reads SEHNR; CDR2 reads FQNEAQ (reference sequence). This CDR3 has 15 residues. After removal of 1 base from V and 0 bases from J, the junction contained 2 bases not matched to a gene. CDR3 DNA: TGTGCCAGCAGCTTAGAGGGACAGATGAACACTGAAGCTTTCTTT. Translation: CASSLEGQMNTEAFF.

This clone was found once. CDR3 bases: TGTGCCAGCAGTGAGGGGCCGAGCTCCTACAATGAGCAGTTCTTC. This translates into CASSEGPSSYNEQFF. The chain employs TRBV2 and TRBJ2-1; TRBD1 is a possible D gene (5 bases). Per germline, CDR1 SNHLY and CDR2 FYNNEI. This CDR3 comprises 15 residues. Between the trimmed V and J ends, which lost 3 bases and 0 bases, there was a span of 9 bases.

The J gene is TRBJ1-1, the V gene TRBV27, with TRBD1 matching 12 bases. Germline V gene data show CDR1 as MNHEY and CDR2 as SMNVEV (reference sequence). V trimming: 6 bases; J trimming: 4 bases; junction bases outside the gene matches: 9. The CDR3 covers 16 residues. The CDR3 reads CASSRYLGQGATEAFF. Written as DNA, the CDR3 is TGTGCCAGCAGCCGCTACCTGGGACAGGGGGCCACTGAAGCTTTCTTT.

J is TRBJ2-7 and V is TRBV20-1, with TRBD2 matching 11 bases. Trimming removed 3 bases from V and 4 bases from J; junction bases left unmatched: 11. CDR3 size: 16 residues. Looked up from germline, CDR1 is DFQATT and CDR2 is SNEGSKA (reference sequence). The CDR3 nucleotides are TGCAGTGCTAGTGGGAGACTAGCGGGACTACCTTACGAGCAGTACTTC. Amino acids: CSASGRLAGLPYEQYF.

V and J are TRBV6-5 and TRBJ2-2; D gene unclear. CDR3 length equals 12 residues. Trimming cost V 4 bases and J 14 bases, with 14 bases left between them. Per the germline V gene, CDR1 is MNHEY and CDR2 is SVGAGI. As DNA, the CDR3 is TGTGCCAGCAGTTTTATGGGCCAGTCACTGTTTTTT. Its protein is CASSFMGQSLFF.

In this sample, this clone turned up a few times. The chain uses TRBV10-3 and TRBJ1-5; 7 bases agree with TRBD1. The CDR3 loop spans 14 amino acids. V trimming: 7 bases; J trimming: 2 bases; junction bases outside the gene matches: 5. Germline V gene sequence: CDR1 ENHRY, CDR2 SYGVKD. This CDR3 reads CAIITGACNQPQHF. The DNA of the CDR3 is TGTGCCATCATCACAGGGGCGTGCAATCAGCCCCAGCATTTT.

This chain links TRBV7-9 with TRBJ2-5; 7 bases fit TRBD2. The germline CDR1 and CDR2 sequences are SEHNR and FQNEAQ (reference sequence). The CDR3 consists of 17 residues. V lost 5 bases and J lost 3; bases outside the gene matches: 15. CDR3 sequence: CASSPIPGLYPKETQYF. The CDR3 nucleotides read TGTGCCAGCAGCCCCATCCCGGGACTATATCCTAAAGAGACCCAGTACTTC.

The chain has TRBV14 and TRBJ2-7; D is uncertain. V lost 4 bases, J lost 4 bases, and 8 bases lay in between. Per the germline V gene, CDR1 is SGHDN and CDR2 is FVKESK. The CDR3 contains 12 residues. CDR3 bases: TGTGCCAGCAGCCGTGGGCCGTACGAGCAGTACTTC. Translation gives CASSRGPYEQYF.

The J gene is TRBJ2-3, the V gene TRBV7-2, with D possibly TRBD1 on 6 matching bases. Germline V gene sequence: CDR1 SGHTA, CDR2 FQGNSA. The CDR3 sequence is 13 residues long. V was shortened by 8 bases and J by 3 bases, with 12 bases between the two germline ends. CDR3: CASLERGTDTQYF. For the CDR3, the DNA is TGTGCCAGCCTCGAGAGGGGGACAGATACGCAGTATTTT.

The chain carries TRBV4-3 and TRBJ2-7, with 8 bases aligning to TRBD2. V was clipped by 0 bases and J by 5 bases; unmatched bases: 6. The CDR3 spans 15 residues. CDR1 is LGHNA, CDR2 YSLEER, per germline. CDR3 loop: CASSQEGSGSDEQYF. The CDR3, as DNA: TGCGCCAGCAGCCAAGAGGGGAGCGGGAGTGACGAGCAGTACTTC.

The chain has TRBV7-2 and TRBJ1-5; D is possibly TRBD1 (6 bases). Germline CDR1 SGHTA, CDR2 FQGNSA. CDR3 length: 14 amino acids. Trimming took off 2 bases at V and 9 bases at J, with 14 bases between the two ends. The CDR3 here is CASSLTSKGGPQHF. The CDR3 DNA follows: TGTGCCAGCAGCTTAACCTCTAAAGGGGGGCCCCAGCATTTT.

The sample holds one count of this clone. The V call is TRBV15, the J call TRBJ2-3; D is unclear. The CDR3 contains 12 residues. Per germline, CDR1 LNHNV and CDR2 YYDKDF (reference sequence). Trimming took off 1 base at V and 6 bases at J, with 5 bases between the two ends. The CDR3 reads CATSRAEDTQYF. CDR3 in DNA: TGTGCCACCAGCAGAGCTGAGGATACGCAGTATTTT.

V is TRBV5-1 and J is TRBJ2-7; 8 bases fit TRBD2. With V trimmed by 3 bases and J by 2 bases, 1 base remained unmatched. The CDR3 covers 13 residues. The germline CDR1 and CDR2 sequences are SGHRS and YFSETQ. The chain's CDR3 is CASSSGLAYEQYF. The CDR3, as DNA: TGCGCCAGCAGCTCGGGACTAGCCTACGAGCAGTACTTC.

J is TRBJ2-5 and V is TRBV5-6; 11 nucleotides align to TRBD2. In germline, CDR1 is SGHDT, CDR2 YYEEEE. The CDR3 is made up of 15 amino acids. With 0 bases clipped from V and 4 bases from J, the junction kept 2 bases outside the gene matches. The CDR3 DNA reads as TGTGCCAGCAGCTTGGAAACTAGCGGGGGAGAGACCCAGTACTTC. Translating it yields CASSLETSGGETQYF.

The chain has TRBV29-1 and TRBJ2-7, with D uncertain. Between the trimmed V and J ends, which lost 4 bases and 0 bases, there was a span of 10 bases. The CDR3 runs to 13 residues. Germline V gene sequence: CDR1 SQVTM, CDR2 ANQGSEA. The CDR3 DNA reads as TGCAGCGTTGGTCGCGGCAGCTCCTACGAGCAGTACTTC. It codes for CSVGRGSSYEQYF.

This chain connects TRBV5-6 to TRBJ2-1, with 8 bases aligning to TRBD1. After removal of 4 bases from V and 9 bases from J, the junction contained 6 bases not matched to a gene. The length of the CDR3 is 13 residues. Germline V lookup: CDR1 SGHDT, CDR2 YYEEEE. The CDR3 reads CASSARGQREQFF. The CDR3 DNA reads TGTGCCAGCAGCGCCAGGGGGCAGCGTGAGCAGTTCTTC.

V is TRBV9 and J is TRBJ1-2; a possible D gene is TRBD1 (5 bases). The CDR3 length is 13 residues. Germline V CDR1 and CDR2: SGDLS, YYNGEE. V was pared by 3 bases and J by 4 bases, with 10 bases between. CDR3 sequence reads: CASSAGDFYGYTF. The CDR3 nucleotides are TGTGCCAGCAGCGCGGGGGATTTCTATGGCTACACCTTC.

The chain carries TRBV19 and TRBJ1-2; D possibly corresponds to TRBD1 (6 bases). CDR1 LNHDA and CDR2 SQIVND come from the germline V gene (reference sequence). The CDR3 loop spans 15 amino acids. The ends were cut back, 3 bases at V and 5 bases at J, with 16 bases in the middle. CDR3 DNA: TGTGCCAGTAGTATTCGGGCAGGGGAAGGGTATGGCTACACCTTC. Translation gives CASSIRAGEGYGYTF.

Here the CDR3 reads CASSRPGEQYF. The CDR3 DNA is TGTGCCAGTAGTAGACCAGGGGAGCAGTACTTC. The rearrangement joins TRBV19 to TRBJ2-7; D is perhaps TRBD1 (5 bases). The germline V and J ends were trimmed by 4 bases and 7 bases, with 8 bases remaining between them. CDR1 LNHDA and CDR2 SQIVND come from the germline V gene (reference sequence). This CDR3 is built from 11 residues. Full variable domain (remainder filled in from reference TRBV19 and TRBJ2-7): DGGITQSPKYLFRKEGQNVTLSCEQNLNHDAMYWYRQDPGQGLRLIYYSQIVNDFQKGDIAEGYSVSREKKESFPLTVTSAQKNPTAFYLCASSRPGEQYFGPGTRLTVT.

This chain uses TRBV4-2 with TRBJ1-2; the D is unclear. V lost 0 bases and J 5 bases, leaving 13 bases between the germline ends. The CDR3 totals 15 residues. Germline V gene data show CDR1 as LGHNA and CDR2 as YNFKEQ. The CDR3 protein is CASSQDLTHPYGYTF. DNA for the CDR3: TGTGCCAGCAGCCAAGATTTAACACATCCGTATGGCTACACCTTC.

The CDR3 region is CASSIKGQGSGYTF. CDR3 DNA: TGCGCCAGCAGCATTAAGGGACAGGGAAGTGGCTACACCTTC. The rearrangement links TRBV5-1 to TRBJ1-2; 9 bases map to TRBD1. V dropped 4 bases and J dropped 7; count of bases not matched to a gene: 8. Looked up from germline, CDR1 is SGHRS and CDR2 is YFSETQ. CDR3 length equals 14 residues. Filled out from reference TRBV5-1 and TRBJ1-2, the complete variable domain reads KAGVTQTPRYLIKTRGQQVTLSCSPISGHRSVSWYQQTPGQGLQFLFEYFSETQRNKGNFPGRFSGRQFSNSRSEMNVSTLELGDSALYLCASSIKGQGSGYTFGSGTRLTVV.